A single sample gave rise to the 10 T cell receptor beta chains below, sequenced in a study of T cells in localized non-small cell lung cancer. The protocol was immunoSEQ multiplex PCR, while the TCRdb copy is restricted to in-frame clones and leaves out a portion. This table holds over 70,000 clones, 85% to 90% found once. Specimen: peripheral blood, collected before any cancer treatment. All receptors come from a male donor older than 55 with stage III squamous cell lung carcinoma.

This chain links TRBV30 with TRBJ1-6; D unresolved. CDR1 and CDR2 (germline): GTSNPN, SVGIG (reference sequence). This CDR3 region has 11 residues. V was cut by 0 bases and J by 15 bases, with 9 bases left in between. DNA for the CDR3: TGTGCCTGGAGTGTATCCAGTCTCCTCCACTTT. It codes for CAWSVSSLLHF.

This clone was observed a few times. One end of the junction does not line up with germline, which may come from a read error. The chain couples TRBV7-9 to TRBJ1-6, with D uncertain. The germline V gene has CDR1 SEHNR and CDR2 FQNEAQ (reference sequence). The length of the CDR3 is 13 residues. CDR3 in DNA: TGTGCCAGCAGCTTAGGGCAGGCCAGGACCGCAACCTTT. This gives the protein CASSLGQARTATF.

The chain uses TRBV5-5 and TRBJ1-2; D is unresolved. The V gene's germline CDR1 is SGHKS and CDR2 YYEKEE (reference sequence). The CDR3 is 13 residues long. The V gene lost 4 bases and the J gene lost 2 bases, with 9 bases spanning the gap. This CDR3 reads CASSPRGNYGYTF. The DNA for the CDR3 is TGTGCCAGCAGCCCCCGAGGGAACTATGGCTACACCTTC. Looking up the rest from reference TRBV5-5 and TRBJ1-2 gives the full variable domain: DAGVTQSPTHLIKTRGQQVTLRCSPISGHKSVSWYQQVLGQGPQFIFQYYEKEERGRGNFPDRFSARQFPNYSSELNVNALLLGDSALYLCASSPRGNYGYTFGSGTRLTVV.

The chain carries TRBV27 and TRBJ1-5; 9 nucleotides align to TRBD1. V trimming: 5 bases; J trimming: 6 bases; junction bases outside the gene matches: 11. The germline V gene encodes CDR1 MNHEY and CDR2 SMNVEV (reference sequence). CDR3 length equals 16 residues. The DNA of the CDR3 is TGTGCCAGCAGTCCTATTATACAGGGGGCGGGTCAGCCCCAGCATTTT. Protein product: CASSPIIQGAGQPQHF.

This clone was counted a single time. The V call is TRBV2, the J call TRBJ2-3; D gene ambiguous. The length of the CDR3 is 12 residues. CDR1 is SNHLY, CDR2 FYNNEI, per germline. V lost 5 bases to trimming and J lost 5 bases, with 8 bases between them. CDR3 in amino acids: CASSSLLDTQYF. The CDR3 coding sequence is TGTGCCAGCAGTTCCTTGTTAGATACGCAGTATTTT.

V is TRBV5-6 and J is TRBJ2-2, with TRBD1 matching over 8 bases. J gave up 6 bases and V 2 bases, and 12 bases lay outside the gene matches. Per germline, CDR1 SGHDT and CDR2 YYEEEE. The CDR3 has 17 residues. This CDR3 is CASSFNRDRLTAGELFF. The DNA for the CDR3 is TGTGCCAGCAGCTTTAACCGGGACAGGTTAACGGCCGGGGAGCTGTTTTTT.

The chain carries TRBV10-2 and TRBJ1-1; D is uncertain. Trimming left V 6 bases short and J 0 bases short, with 8 bases between. CDR3 length equals 13 residues. Looked up from germline, CDR1 is WSHSY and CDR2 is SAAADI. Here the CDR3 DNA reads TGCGCCAGCAGAGAGGGAATGAACACTGAAGCTTTCTTT. Protein: CASREGMNTEAFF.

The genes are TRBV28 and TRBJ1-2, with 8 bases fitting TRBD1. Trimming cost V 3 bases and J 5 bases; bases outside gene matches: 5. Germline loops: CDR1 MDHEN, CDR2 SYDVKM. This CDR3 has 14 residues. In nucleotides, the CDR3 is TGTGCCAGCAGTTTCTACAACAGGGGGTATGGCTACACCTTC. It translates to CASSFYNRGYGYTF.

The rearrangement uses TRBV6-6 and TRBJ1-3; the match to TRBD1 covers 7 bases. Germline V gene sequence: CDR1 MNHNY, CDR2 SVGAGI (reference sequence). The length of the CDR3 is 16 residues. J lost 2 bases, V lost 5 bases, and 9 bases had no gene match. CDR3 sequence reads: CASSQTGVFTGNTIYF. Written as DNA, the CDR3 is TGTGCCAGCAGTCAAACAGGGGTTTTTACTGGAAACACCATATATTTT.

The chain joins TRBV16 to TRBJ1-5, with D hard to call. The germline V gene encodes CDR1 KGHSY and CDR2 FQNENV. V lost 0 bases, J lost 9 bases, and 15 bases lay in between. CDR3 length: 15 amino acids. CDR3 nucleotide sequence: TGTGCCAGCAGCCAATCGATTGTGCCCTCGCGGCCCCAGCATTTT. Residues: CASSQSIVPSRPQHF.